Each of the 24 T cell receptor beta chains below was sequenced from the same sample in a study of siplizumab effects on memory and regulatory T cells. Produced via immunoSEQ multiplex PCR; TCRdb's table is partial and in-frame only. The sample yields roughly 60,000 clones, over 85% seen once. Sequencing used CD8+ T cells sorted from blood. These receptors were collected from a human donor in good health.

For this clone: At one end the junction does not follow the germline gene, possibly because of a read error. The V and J genes are TRBV5-5 and TRBJ1-1; D gene ambiguous. Germline CDR1 and CDR2: SGHKS and YYEKEE (reference sequence). The CDR3 has 11 residues. The CDR3 nucleotides read TGTGCCAGCACCTTGGGGACTGAAGCTTTCTTT. Its protein product is CASTLGTEAFF.

This clone showed up just once. The chain uses TRBV29-1 and TRBJ2-7, with 11 nucleotides matching TRBD1. Trimming cost V 6 bases and J 3 bases; bases outside gene matches: 7. The CDR3 covers 14 residues. Germline V gives CDR1 SQVTM, CDR2 ANQGSEA. The CDR3 reads CSVGQGATYYEQYF. The DNA for the CDR3 is TGCAGCGTAGGACAGGGGGCTACCTACTACGAGCAGTACTTC.

The V and J genes are TRBV27 and TRBJ1-4; 7 positions match TRBD1. CDR1 is MNHEY, CDR2 SMNVEV, per germline (reference sequence). The CDR3 loop spans 17 amino acids. V was pared by 3 bases and J by 8 bases, with 15 bases of the junction left unmatched. The DNA of the CDR3 is TGTGCCAGCAGTTTGGGGGTGGGAGGGGGCGCGGGCGAAAAACTGTTTTTT. Its translation: CASSLGVGGGAGEKLFF.

The chain uses TRBV28 and TRBJ2-5; D unresolved. CDR1 and CDR2 from the germline V gene are MDHEN and SYDVKM. The CDR3 extends over 14 amino acids. V was shortened by 5 bases and J by 1 base, with 11 bases between the two germline ends. The CDR3 loop reads CASSTLTPQETQYF. The DNA for the CDR3 is TGTGCCAGCAGTACTCTAACACCCCAAGAGACCCAGTACTTC.

This clone was recorded a few times. The J gene is TRBJ1-2, the V gene TRBV9; D uncertain. Looked up from germline, CDR1 is SGDLS and CDR2 is YYNGEE. This CDR3 comprises 12 residues. The V gene lost 3 bases and the J gene lost 6 bases, with 9 bases spanning the gap. For the CDR3, the DNA is TGTGCCAGCAGCGCTGACATGGATGGCTACACCTTC. Its translation is CASSADMDGYTF.

The rearrangement joins TRBV10-3 to TRBJ2-6, with D possibly TRBD2 on 5 matching bases. CDR1 and CDR2 from the germline V gene are ENHRY and SYGVKD. This CDR3 comprises 14 residues. V was clipped by 10 bases and J by 2 bases, with 12 bases between them. The CDR3 DNA reads as TGTGCCACCAAAGGAGGCACTGGGGCCAACGTCCTGACTTTC. Amino acid sequence: CATKGGTGANVLTF.

The CDR3 spells CASTWDLNTEAFF. CDR3 DNA: TGTGCCAGTACTTGGGACCTGAACACTGAAGCTTTCTTT. The chain combines TRBV19 with TRBJ1-1, with a weak D call TRBD1 (5 bases). CDR3 size: 13 residues. Trimming shortened V by 7 bases and J by 0 bases, and 9 bases separated the two germline ends. Germline loops: CDR1 LNHDA, CDR2 SQIVND (reference sequence).

This sequence joins TRBV28 and TRBJ1-5, with D perhaps matching TRBD1 (5 bases). This CDR3 spans 12 amino acids. The V gene lost 9 bases and the J gene lost 6 bases, with 12 bases spanning the gap. Looked up from germline, CDR1 is MDHEN and CDR2 is SYDVKM. The CDR3 coding sequence is TGTGCCAGTAATCAGGGATCTCAGCCCCAGCATTTT. It yields the protein CASNQGSQPQHF.

V is TRBV7-9 and J is TRBJ2-7; the match to TRBD1 covers 10 bases. In germline, CDR1 is SEHNR, CDR2 FQNEAQ (reference sequence). V dropped 5 bases and J dropped 4; count of bases not matched to a gene: 8. The CDR3 runs 15 residues. The CDR3 nucleotides are TGTGCCAGCAGCCTCCGGGACAGGGGCCTATACGAGCAGTACTTC. Protein sequence: CASSLRDRGLYEQYF.

The rearrangement links TRBV4-3 to TRBJ2-1; D is unresolved. Trimming left V 0 bases short and J 6 bases short, with 9 bases between. Germline V lookup: CDR1 LGHNA, CDR2 YSLEER. This CDR3 is 14 amino acids long. The CDR3 sequence: CASSQDTMGNEQFF. The DNA of the CDR3 is TGCGCCAGCAGCCAAGATACGATGGGCAATGAGCAGTTCTTC.

This rearrangement joins TRBV7-8 to TRBJ2-5; D possibly corresponds to TRBD1 (6 bases). With the DNA end fitting TRBJ2-7 better, the J assignment may be wrong. CDR1 and CDR2 (germline): SGHVS, FQNEAQ. The CDR3 has 11 amino acids. The CDR3 here is CASSRTAEQYF. The CDR3 DNA reads TGTGCCAGCAGCAGGACAGCCGAGCAGTACTTC.

This clone was observed a handful of times. This rearrangement joins TRBV7-8 to TRBJ1-2; no firm D call. V was clipped by 7 bases and J by 4 bases, with 13 bases between them. This CDR3 is built from 13 residues. CDR1 and CDR2 from the germline V gene are SGHVS and FQNEAQ. The CDR3 sequence is CASTPPEIYGYTF. The CDR3 nucleotides are TGTGCCAGCACTCCTCCGGAGATCTATGGCTACACCTTC.

The chain links TRBV19 to TRBJ2-5; 7 bases line up with TRBD1. Germline V lookup: CDR1 LNHDA, CDR2 SQIVND (reference sequence). The CDR3 covers 15 residues. V lost 4 bases to trimming and J lost 1 base; unmatched junction nucleotides: 6. CDR3 nucleotide sequence: TGTGCCAGTAGTACCCCGGGACAGCTCCAAGAGACCCAGTACTTC. It yields the protein CASSTPGQLQETQYF. Combining the CDR3 with reference TRBV19 and TRBJ2-5 gives the whole variable domain DGGITQSPKYLFRKEGQNVTLSCEQNLNHDAMYWYRQDPGQGLRLIYYSQIVNDFQKGDIAEGYSVSREKKESFPLTVTSAQKNPTAFYLCASSTPGQLQETQYFGPGTRLLVL.

The chain employs TRBV28 and TRBJ2-1; 13 nucleotides match TRBD2. V was clipped by 5 bases and J by 4 bases; unmatched bases: 5. This CDR3 is 16 amino acids long. Germline loops: CDR1 MDHEN, CDR2 SYDVKM. The CDR3 sequence is CASSPPGLAGYNEQFF. CDR3 coding DNA: TGTGCCAGCAGTCCACCGGGACTAGCGGGATACAATGAGCAGTTCTTC.

This clone was seen repeatedly, ten times or more. The rearrangement links TRBV7-3 to TRBJ2-1; perhaps TRBD2 as D (7 bases). V lost 6 bases, J lost 10 bases, and 13 bases lay in between. The CDR3 is 12 residues long. Looked up from germline, CDR1 is SGHTA and CDR2 is FQGTGA. The CDR3 here is CASRHTGGEQFF. The CDR3 DNA follows: TGTGCCAGCAGGCACACGGGGGGCGAGCAGTTCTTC.

This clone was picked up one time. V and J are TRBV28 and TRBJ1-1; tentative D call: TRBD1 (6 bases). The V gene lost 1 base and the J gene lost 5 bases, with 11 bases spanning the gap. Per the germline V gene, CDR1 is MDHEN and CDR2 is SYDVKM. The CDR3 has 14 amino acids. The CDR3 coding sequence is TGTGCCAGCAGTTTATCGGGGGGCAGGACTGAAGCTTTCTTT. Its protein product is CASSLSGGRTEAFF. Full variable domain (remainder filled in from reference TRBV28 and TRBJ1-1): DVKVTQSSRYLVKRTGEKVFLECVQDMDHENMFWYRQDPGLGLRLIYFSYDVKMKEKGDIPEGYSVSREKKERFSLILESASTNQTSMYLCASSLSGGRTEAFFGQGTRLTVV.

The J gene is TRBJ1-3, the V gene TRBV9, with unresolved D. CDR3 length: 14 amino acids. V was pared by 3 bases and J by 4 bases, with 11 bases between. Germline CDR1 and CDR2: SGDLS and YYNGEE. CDR3 in amino acids: CASSGSLGGNTIYF. DNA for the CDR3: TGTGCCAGCAGCGGATCTTTGGGGGGAAACACCATATATTTT.

In DNA form, the CDR3 reads TGTGCCAGCAGCCCACCGACAGGGACGGGAAACACCATATATTTT. Amino acid sequence: CASSPPTGTGNTIYF. V usage is TRBV7-9 and J usage is TRBJ1-3, with TRBD1 matching over 7 bases. V gave up 5 bases and J gave up 4 bases; unmatched junction bases: 8. The germline V gene encodes CDR1 SEHNR and CDR2 FQNEAQ (reference sequence). The CDR3 is 15 amino acids.

The chain carries TRBV2 and TRBJ1-2; no clear D. Germline CDR1 and CDR2: SNHLY and FYNNEI. The ends were cut back, 6 bases at V and 6 bases at J, with 11 bases in the middle. The length of the CDR3 is 12 residues. CDR3 nucleotide sequence: TGTGCCAGCAGAGGTGGGGAGAATGGCTACACCTTC. This translates into CASRGGENGYTF.

V is TRBV6-6 and J is TRBJ2-3, with D possibly TRBD1 on 5 matching bases. CDR1 and CDR2 from the germline V gene are MNHNY and SVGAGI (reference sequence). The CDR3 extends over 15 amino acids. V lost 2 bases and J 0 bases, leaving 9 bases between the germline ends. The CDR3 sequence is CASSYDSPSTDTQYF. Here the CDR3 DNA reads TGTGCCAGCAGTTACGACAGCCCTAGCACAGATACGCAGTATTTT.

This chain uses TRBV6-6 with TRBJ1-5; TRBD1 agrees at 7 bases. Losses at the gene ends were 8 bases for V and 0 bases for J; bases not matched to a gene: 10. Germline CDR1 MNHNY, CDR2 SVGAGI (reference sequence). CDR3 length: 16 residues. The CDR3 is CASSLGQVHSNQPQHF. The CDR3, as DNA: TGTGCCAGCTCCTTAGGACAGGTCCATAGCAATCAGCCCCAGCATTTT.

This rearrangement joins TRBV5-4 to TRBJ1-2; D gene unclear. CDR3 size: 14 residues. V was clipped by 6 bases and J by 0 bases, with 12 bases between them. Germline CDR1 reads SGHNT; CDR2 reads YYREEE (reference sequence). In DNA, the CDR3 is TGTGCCAGCACCGACTTCCCATCTAACTATGGCTACACCTTC. Amino acid sequence: CASTDFPSNYGYTF.

V and J are TRBV29-1 and TRBJ2-3; the match to TRBD2 covers 7 bases. This CDR3 contains 17 residues. Trimming cost V 8 bases and J 2 bases; bases outside gene matches: 19. The germline gives CDR1 SQVTM, CDR2 ANQGSEA. The CDR3 reads CSSGGRGHIMHTDTQYF. The DNA of the CDR3 is TGCAGCTCTGGAGGGAGGGGCCATATAATGCACACAGATACGCAGTATTTT.

This chain connects TRBV30 to TRBJ2-1; 10 bases map to TRBD2. Trimming removed 0 bases from V and 6 bases from J; junction bases left unmatched: 14. This CDR3 has 18 residues. CDR1 and CDR2 from the germline V gene are GTSNPN and SVGIG (reference sequence). CDR3 DNA: TGTGCCTGGAGTGTAGCCCCCAGTTGGGCTAGCGGGGGCAATGAGCAGTTCTTC. Translated: CAWSVAPSWASGGNEQFF.